The TCR beta chain under discussion was sequenced for a study of shared clonotypes between healthy human individuals. Study conclusions and caveats: Incomplete sequencing of sorted subsets was indicated by rarefaction despite large depth.

Details on this clone: No antigen is known for it.

Authors' analysis steps: Filtering of immunoSEQ junctional sequences could not match full-length read filtering. Data came from immunoSEQ multiplex PCR; TCRdb stores just in-frame clones and leaves some out. V and J calls and clone size are given by that table; D and trimming were obtained from the DNA. The profile covers around 580,000 clones, with roughly 98% appearing a single time and roughly 0.29% taken by the ten largest. As defined, naive CD8 cells were CD45RO-negative and positively selected for CCR7, with terminally differentiated effector memory CD45RA+ cells excluded. Germline CDR1 is SGHRS and CDR2 is YFSETQ. V dropped 2 bases and J dropped 3 bases, with 14 bases sitting between them. The CDR3 covers 15 residues.

The TCR comes from a man younger than 45 in good health. The sequenced material came from naive CD8+ T cells sorted from blood. This chain joins TRBV5-1 and TRBJ1-1; D remains ambiguous. The CDR3, as DNA: TGCGCCAGCAGCTTCTCCCGCGACTCTTACACTGAAGCTTTCTTT. This codes for CASSFSRDSYTEAFF.